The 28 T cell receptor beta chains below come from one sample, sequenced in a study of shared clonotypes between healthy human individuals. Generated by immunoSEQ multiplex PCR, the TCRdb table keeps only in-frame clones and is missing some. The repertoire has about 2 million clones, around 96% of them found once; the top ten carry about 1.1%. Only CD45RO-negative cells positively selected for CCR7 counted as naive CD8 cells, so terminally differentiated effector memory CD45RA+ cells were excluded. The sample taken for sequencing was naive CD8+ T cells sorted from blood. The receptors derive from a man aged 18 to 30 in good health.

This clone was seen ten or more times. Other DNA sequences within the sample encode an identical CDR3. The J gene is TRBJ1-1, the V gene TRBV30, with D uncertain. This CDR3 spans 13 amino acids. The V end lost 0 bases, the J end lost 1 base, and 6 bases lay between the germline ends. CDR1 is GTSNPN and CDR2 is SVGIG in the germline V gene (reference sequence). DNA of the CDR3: TGTGCCTGGAGTGTCCGTGGGAACACTGAAGCTTTCTTT. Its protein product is CAWSVRGNTEAFF.

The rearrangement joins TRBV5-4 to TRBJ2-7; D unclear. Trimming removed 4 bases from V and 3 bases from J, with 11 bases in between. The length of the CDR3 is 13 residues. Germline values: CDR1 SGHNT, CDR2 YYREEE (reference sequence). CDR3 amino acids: CASSPGPVYEQYF. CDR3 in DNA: TGTGCCAGCAGCCCCGGCCCGGTCTACGAGCAGTACTTC.

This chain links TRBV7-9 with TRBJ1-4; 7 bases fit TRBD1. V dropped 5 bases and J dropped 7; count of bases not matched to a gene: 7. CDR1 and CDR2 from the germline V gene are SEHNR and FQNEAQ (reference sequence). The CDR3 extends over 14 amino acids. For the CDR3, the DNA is TGTGCCAGCAGCCCCACAGGGGAGGGTGAAAAACTGTTTTTT. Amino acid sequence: CASSPTGEGEKLFF.

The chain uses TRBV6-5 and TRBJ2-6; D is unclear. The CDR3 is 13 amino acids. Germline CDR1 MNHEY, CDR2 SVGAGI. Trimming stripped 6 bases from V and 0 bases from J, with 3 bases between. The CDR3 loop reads CASRSSGANVLTF. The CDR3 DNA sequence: TGTGCCAGCAGAAGCTCTGGGGCCAACGTCCTGACTTTC.

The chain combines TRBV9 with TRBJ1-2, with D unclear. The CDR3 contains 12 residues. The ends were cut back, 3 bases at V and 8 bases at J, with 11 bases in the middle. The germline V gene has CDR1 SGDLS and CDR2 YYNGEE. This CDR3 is CASSEWEGGYTF. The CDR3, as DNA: TGTGCCAGCAGCGAATGGGAAGGCGGCTACACCTTC. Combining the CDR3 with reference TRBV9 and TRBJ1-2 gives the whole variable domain DSGVTQTPKHLITATGQRVTLRCSPRSGDLSVYWYQQSLDQGLQFLIQYYNGEERAKGNILERFSAQQFPDLHSELNLSSLELGDSALYFCASSEWEGGYTFGSGTRLTVV.

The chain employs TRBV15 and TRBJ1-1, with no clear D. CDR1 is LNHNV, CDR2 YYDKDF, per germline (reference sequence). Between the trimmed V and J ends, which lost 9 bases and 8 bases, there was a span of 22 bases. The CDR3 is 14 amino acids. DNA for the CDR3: TGTGCCACAAGCCGTGACCGGACGAGATGGGAAGCTTTCTTT. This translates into CATSRDRTRWEAFF.

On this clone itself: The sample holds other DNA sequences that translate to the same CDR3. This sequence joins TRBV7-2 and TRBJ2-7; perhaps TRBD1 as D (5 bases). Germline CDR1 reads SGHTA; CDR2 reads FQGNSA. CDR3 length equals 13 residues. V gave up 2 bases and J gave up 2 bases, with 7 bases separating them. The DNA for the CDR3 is TGTGCCAGCAGCTTACAAGGGGCCTACGAGCAGTACTTC. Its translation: CASSLQGAYEQYF.

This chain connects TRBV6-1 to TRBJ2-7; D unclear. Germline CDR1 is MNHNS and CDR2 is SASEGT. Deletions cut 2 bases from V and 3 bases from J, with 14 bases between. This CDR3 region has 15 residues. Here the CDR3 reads CASSEWLGMGYEQYF. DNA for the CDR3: TGTGCCAGCAGTGAATGGTTGGGGATGGGCTACGAGCAGTACTTC.

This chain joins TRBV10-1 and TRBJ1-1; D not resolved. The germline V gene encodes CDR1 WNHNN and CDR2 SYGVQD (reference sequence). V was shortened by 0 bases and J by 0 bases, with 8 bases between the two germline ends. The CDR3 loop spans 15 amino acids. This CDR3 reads CASSESKGLNTEAFF. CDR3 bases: TGCGCCAGCAGTGAGTCGAAAGGGCTGAACACTGAAGCTTTCTTT.

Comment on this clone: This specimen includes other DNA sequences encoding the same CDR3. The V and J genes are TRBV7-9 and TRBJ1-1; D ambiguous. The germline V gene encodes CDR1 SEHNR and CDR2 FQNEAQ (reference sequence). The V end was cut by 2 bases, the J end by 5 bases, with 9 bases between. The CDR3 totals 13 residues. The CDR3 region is CASSLTGGTEAFF. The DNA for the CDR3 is TGTGCCAGCAGCTTAACGGGTGGGACTGAAGCTTTCTTT.

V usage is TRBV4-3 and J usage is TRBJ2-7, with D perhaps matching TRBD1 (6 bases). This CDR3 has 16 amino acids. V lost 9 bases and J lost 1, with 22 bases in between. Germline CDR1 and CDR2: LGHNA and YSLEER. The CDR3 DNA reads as TGCGCCAGGAAATTAGGAAAAAAGGACAGATCCTACGAGCAGTACTTC. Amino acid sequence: CARKLGKKDRSYEQYF.

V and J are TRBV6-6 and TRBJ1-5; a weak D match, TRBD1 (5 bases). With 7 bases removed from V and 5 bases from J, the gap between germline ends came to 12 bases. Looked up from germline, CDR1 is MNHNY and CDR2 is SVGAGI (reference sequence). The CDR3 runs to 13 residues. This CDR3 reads CASTGLIDQPQHF. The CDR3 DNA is TGTGCCAGCACGGGACTTATCGATCAGCCCCAGCATTTT.

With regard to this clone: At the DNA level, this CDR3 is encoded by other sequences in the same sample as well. The CDR3 DNA sequence: TGTGCCAGCAGTTTTAGCGGTTCAAACTATGGCTACACCTTC. Protein sequence: CASSFSGSNYGYTF. The J gene is TRBJ1-2, the V gene TRBV27; D remains ambiguous. Germline CDR1 reads MNHEY; CDR2 reads SMNVEV (reference sequence). V shed 3 bases and J shed 2 bases, with 10 bases lying between them. CDR3 length: 14 amino acids.

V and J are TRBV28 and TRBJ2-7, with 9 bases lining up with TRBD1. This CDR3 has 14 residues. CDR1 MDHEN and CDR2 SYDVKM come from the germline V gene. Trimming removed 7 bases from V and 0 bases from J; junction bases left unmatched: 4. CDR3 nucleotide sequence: TGTGCCAGCAACCTACAGGGGGCCTCCTACGAGCAGTACTTC. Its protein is CASNLQGASYEQYF.

CDR3 protein: CASSLTQATDTQYF. CDR3 nucleotide sequence: TGTGCCAGCAGCTTAACCCAGGCCACAGATACGCAGTATTTT. This chain connects TRBV7-9 to TRBJ2-3; D remains unclear. V was pared by 2 bases and J by 2 bases, with 8 bases between. Looked up from germline, CDR1 is SEHNR and CDR2 is FQNEAQ (reference sequence). The CDR3 sequence is 14 residues long.

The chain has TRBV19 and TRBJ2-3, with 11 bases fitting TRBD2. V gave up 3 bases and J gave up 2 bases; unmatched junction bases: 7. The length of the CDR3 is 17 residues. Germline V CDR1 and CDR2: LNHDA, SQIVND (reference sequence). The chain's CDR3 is CASSMLETSGATDTQYF. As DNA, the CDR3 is TGTGCCAGTAGTATGTTGGAGACTAGCGGGGCCACAGATACGCAGTATTTT.

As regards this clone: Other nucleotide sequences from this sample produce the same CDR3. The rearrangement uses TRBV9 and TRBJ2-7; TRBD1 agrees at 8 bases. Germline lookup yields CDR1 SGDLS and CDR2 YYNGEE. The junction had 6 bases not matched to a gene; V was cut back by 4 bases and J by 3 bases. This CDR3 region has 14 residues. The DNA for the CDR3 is TGTGCCAGCAGCCTCGGACAGGGTATCTACGAGCAGTACTTC. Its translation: CASSLGQGIYEQYF.

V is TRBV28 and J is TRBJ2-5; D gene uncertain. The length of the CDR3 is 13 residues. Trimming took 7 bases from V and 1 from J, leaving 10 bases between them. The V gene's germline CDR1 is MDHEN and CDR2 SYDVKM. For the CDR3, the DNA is TGTGCCAGCAACGACAAACCCCAAGAGACCCAGTACTTC. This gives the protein CASNDKPQETQYF.

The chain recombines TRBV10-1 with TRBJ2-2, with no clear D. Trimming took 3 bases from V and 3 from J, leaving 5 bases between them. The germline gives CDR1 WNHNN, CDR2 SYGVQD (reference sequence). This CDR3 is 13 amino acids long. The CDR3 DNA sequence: TGCGCCAGCAGTGAAATGGACACCGGGGAGCTGTTTTTT. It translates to CASSEMDTGELFF.

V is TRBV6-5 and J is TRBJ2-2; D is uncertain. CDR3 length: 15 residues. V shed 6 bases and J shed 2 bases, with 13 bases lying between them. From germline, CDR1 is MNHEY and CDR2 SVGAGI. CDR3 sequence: CASRVWPENTGELFF. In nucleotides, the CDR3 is TGTGCCAGCAGGGTGTGGCCGGAAAACACCGGGGAGCTGTTTTTT.

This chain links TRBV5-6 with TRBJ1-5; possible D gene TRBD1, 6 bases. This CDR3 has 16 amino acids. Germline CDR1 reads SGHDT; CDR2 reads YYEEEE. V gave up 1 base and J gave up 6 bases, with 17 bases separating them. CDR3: CASSLLAAGVVQPQHF. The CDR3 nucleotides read TGTGCCAGCAGCTTGTTGGCGGCAGGGGTTGTTCAGCCCCAGCATTTT.

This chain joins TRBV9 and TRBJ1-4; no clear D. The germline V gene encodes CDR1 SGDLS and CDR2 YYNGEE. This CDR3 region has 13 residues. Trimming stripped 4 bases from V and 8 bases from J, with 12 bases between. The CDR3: CASSPRSAEKLFF. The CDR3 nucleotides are TGTGCCAGCAGCCCCCGGAGCGCCGAAAAACTGTTTTTT.

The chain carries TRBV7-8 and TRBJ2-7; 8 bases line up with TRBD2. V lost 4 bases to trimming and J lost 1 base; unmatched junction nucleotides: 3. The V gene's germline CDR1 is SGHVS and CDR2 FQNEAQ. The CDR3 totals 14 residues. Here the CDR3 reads CASSSTSGSYEQYF. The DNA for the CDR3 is TGTGCCAGCAGCTCTACTAGCGGATCCTACGAGCAGTACTTC.

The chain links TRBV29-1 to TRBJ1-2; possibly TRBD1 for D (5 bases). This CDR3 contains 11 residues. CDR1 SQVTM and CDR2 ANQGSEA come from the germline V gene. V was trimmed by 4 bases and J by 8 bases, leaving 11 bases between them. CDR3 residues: CSVGGGTGYTF. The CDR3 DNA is TGCAGCGTTGGGGGGGGAACCGGCTACACCTTC.

CDR3: CASSLTLIYGYTF. The CDR3, as DNA: TGTGCCAGCAGTTTAACATTGATCTATGGCTACACCTTC. This rearrangement joins TRBV27 to TRBJ1-2; no definite D call. V lost 2 bases and J 4 bases, leaving 8 bases between the germline ends. From germline, CDR1 is MNHEY and CDR2 SMNVEV (reference sequence). This CDR3 has 13 residues.

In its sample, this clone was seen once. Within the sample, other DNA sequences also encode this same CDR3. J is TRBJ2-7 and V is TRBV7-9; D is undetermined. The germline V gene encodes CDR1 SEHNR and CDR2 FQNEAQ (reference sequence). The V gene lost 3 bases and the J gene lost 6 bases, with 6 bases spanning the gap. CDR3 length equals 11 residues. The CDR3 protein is CASSFVGEQYF. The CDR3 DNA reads TGTGCCAGCAGCTTCGTCGGCGAGCAGTACTTC.

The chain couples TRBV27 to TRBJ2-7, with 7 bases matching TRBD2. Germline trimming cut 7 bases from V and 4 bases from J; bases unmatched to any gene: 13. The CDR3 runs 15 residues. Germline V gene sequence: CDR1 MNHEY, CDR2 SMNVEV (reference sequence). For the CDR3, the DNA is TGTGCCAGCACCGATCTCAGCGGGACGTTTTACGAGCAGTACTTC. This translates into CASTDLSGTFYEQYF.

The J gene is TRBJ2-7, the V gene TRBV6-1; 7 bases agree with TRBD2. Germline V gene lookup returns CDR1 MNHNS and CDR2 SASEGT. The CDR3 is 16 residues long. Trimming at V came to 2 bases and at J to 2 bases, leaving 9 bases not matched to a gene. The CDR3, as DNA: TGTGCCAGCAGTGAAAGGCGGGCGGGAGCCCCCTACGAGCAGTACTTC. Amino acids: CASSERRAGAPYEQYF.